A single sample gave rise to the 4 T cell receptor beta chains below, sequenced in a study of vaccination effects on CD4 cells after COVID-19. Within the ViraFEST assay, antigen-specific CD4+ T cells underwent expansion with viral peptide pools prior to sequencing. Culture lasted around eleven days before CD4+ T cell isolation. Each participant was administered two doses of either the BNT162b2 or the mRNA-1273 vaccine. Clones were sequenced by immunoSEQ multiplex PCR, and TCRdb holds only the in-frame ones, with some missing. The table includes roughly 23,000 clones, about three quarters detected once. These receptors are not linked to any known antigen. The specimen was CD4+ T cells from PBMCs cultured with HCoV-NL63 spike peptides, collected after COVID-19 vaccination. These receptors came from a human donor who received a COVID-19 vaccine.

The chain uses TRBV30 and TRBJ2-5; 10 bases are a match to TRBD2. In germline, CDR1 is GTSNPN, CDR2 SVGIG (reference sequence). The CDR3 is made up of 19 amino acids. The junction had 18 bases not matched to a gene; V was cut back by 0 bases and J by 5 bases. DNA of the CDR3: TGTGCCTGGAGTGTACGGGGGACCTTCCTAGCGGGAGTTGCGGAGACCCAGTACTTC. It codes for CAWSVRGTFLAGVAETQYF.

The chain uses TRBV4-1 and TRBJ2-7; D not certain. Trimming took off 2 bases at V and 0 bases at J, with 8 bases between the two ends. In germline, CDR1 is MGHRA, CDR2 YSYEKL. The CDR3 has 14 amino acids. The CDR3 sequence: CASSQLLGSYEQYF. The CDR3 DNA follows: TGCGCCAGCAGCCAACTCCTCGGCTCCTACGAGCAGTACTTC.

The rearrangement links TRBV30 to TRBJ1-2; D not resolved. The CDR3 contains 13 residues. Germline V CDR1 and CDR2: GTSNPN, SVGIG (reference sequence). Trimming took 0 bases from V and 5 from J, leaving 10 bases between them. CDR3 nucleotides: TGTGCCTGGAGTGTTATAGCGGAGTATGGCTACACCTTC. It yields the protein CAWSVIAEYGYTF.

The gene calls are TRBV5-1 and TRBJ2-5; unclear D gene. Deletions cut 0 bases from V and 4 bases from J, with 10 bases between. Germline values: CDR1 SGHRS, CDR2 YFSETQ. The CDR3 consists of 14 residues. CDR3: CASSLEPVGETQYF. CDR3 in DNA: TGCGCCAGCAGCTTGGAACCAGTGGGAGAGACCCAGTACTTC.